The clone carrying this TCR beta chain was picked up a small number of times. A library of TCRbeta sequences, prepared with unique molecular identifiers, was generated. One entry per CDR3 protein, called by TCRdb with MiXCR from the PCR reads. The sample has about 500,000 distinct CDR3 sequences; 30% to 35% are singletons. The ends were cut back, 5 bases at V and 6 bases at J, with 12 bases in the middle. Germline CDR1 is MNHNY and CDR2 is SVGAGI (reference sequence). This CDR3 has 13 residues. The source of the sample is a study of T-cell reconstitution after alpha-beta-depleted transplantation in children.

The receptor was isolated from a human donor who donated a stem cell graft to a child with aplastic anemia. The rearrangement joins TRBV6-6 to TRBJ2-3, with D possibly matching TRBD1 (6 bases). Here the sequenced sample was PBMCs from the stem cell graft donor, taken from the stem cell graft. CDR3 bases: TGTGCCAGCAGTAAACAGGGTAGGGATACGCAGTATTTT. This sequence encodes CASSKQGRDTQYF.